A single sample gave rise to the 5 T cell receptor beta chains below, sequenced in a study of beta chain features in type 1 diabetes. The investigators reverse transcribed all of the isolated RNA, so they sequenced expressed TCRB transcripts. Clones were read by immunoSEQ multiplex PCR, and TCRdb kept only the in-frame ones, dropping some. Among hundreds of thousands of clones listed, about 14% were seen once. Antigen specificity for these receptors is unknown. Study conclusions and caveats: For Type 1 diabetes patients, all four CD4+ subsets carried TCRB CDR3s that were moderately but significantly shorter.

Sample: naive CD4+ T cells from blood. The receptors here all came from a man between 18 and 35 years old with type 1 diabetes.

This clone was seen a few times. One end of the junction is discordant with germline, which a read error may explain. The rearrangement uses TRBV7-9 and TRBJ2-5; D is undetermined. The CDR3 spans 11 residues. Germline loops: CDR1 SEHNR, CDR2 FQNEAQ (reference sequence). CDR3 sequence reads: CASTLGETQYF. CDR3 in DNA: TGTGCCAGCACCTTAGGGGAGACCCAGTACTTC. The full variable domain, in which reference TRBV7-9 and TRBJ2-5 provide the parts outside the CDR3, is DTGVSQNPRHKITKRGQNVTFRCDPISEHNRLYWYRQTLGQGPEFLTYFQNEAQLEKSRLLSDRFSAERPKGSFSTLEIQRTEQGDSAMYLCASTLGETQYFGPGTRLLVL.

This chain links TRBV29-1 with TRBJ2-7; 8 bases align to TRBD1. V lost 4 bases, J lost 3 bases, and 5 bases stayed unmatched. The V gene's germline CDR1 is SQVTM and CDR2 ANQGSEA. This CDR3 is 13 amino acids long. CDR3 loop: CSVGTGTGYEQYF. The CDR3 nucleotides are TGCAGCGTTGGAACCGGGACAGGCTACGAGCAGTACTTC.

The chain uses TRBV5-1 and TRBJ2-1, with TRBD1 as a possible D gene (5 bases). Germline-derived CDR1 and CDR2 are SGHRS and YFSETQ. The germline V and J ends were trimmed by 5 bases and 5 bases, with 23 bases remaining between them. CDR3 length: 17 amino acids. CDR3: CASRSSPRLEGDNEQFF. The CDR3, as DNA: TGCGCCAGCAGATCTTCCCCTCGGTTAGAAGGGGACAATGAGCAGTTCTTC.

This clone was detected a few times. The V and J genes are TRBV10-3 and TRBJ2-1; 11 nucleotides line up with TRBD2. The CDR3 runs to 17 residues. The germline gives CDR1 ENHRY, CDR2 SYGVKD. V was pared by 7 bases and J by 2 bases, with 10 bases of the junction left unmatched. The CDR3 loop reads CAITPVIAGGTYNEQFF. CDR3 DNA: TGTGCCATCACTCCGGTGATAGCGGGAGGGACCTACAATGAGCAGTTCTTC.

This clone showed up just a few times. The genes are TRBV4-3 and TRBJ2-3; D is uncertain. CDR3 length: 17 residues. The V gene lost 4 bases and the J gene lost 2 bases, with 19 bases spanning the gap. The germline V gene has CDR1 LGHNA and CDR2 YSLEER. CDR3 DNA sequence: TGCGCCAGCAGCCTCGGATTCGGTGGCGGAGCCACAGATACGCAGTATTTT. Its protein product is CASSLGFGGGATDTQYF.